What follows are 23 T cell receptor beta chains derived from one specimen sequenced in a study of blood T cell repertoires in COVID-19. The protocol was immunoSEQ multiplex PCR, while the TCRdb copy is restricted to in-frame clones and leaves out a portion. The sample records tens of thousands of clones, less than 90% being singletons. Material: peripheral blood. The receptor source for this set is a man aged 50 or older with acute or convalescent COVID-19.

This sequence joins TRBV5-5 and TRBJ2-1, with TRBD2 matching over 12 bases. With V trimmed by 4 bases and J by 7 bases, 9 bases remained unmatched. The CDR3 totals 16 residues. CDR1 is SGHKS, CDR2 YYEKEE, per germline (reference sequence). In DNA, the CDR3 is TGTGCCAGCAGCATCCGACTAGCGGGAGTAGAGAATGAGCAGTTCTTC. It yields the protein CASSIRLAGVENEQFF.

CDR3 coding DNA: TGTGCCAGTAGTCTCGGGACAGGGTCCTACGAGCAGTACTTC. This codes for CASSLGTGSYEQYF. J is TRBJ2-7 and V is TRBV19; 9 bases align to TRBD1. The CDR3 is 14 amino acids. Trimming at V came to 5 bases and at J to 1 base, leaving 3 bases not matched to a gene. Germline loops: CDR1 LNHDA, CDR2 SQIVND (reference sequence).

V usage is TRBV6-1 and J usage is TRBJ1-2, with a weak D call TRBD1 (5 bases). There are 14 residues in the CDR3. The V end was cut by 3 bases, the J end by 4 bases, with 12 bases between. The germline gives CDR1 MNHNS, CDR2 SASEGT. CDR3 region: CASSDTRVGYGYTF. For the CDR3, the DNA is TGTGCCAGCAGTGATACCAGGGTGGGCTATGGCTACACCTTC.

This clone was picked up one time. The genes are TRBV7-9 and TRBJ1-1; no definite D call. Germline V lookup: CDR1 SEHNR, CDR2 FQNEAQ (reference sequence). The V end was cut by 1 base, the J end by 2 bases, with 8 bases between. CDR3 length equals 14 residues. CDR3 residues: CASSLDNPNTEAFF. As DNA, the CDR3 is TGTGCCAGCAGCTTAGACAATCCTAACACTGAAGCTTTCTTT. Full variable domain (remainder filled in from reference TRBV7-9 and TRBJ1-1): DTGVSQNPRHKITKRGQNVTFRCDPISEHNRLYWYRQTLGQGPEFLTYFQNEAQLEKSRLLSDRFSAERPKGSFSTLEIQRTEQGDSAMYLCASSLDNPNTEAFFGQGTRLTVV.

This clone was seen just once. The V call is TRBV5-1, the J call TRBJ1-2; no reliable D call. The CDR3 contains 14 residues. V was clipped by 1 base and J by 5 bases, with 12 bases between them. From germline, CDR1 is SGHRS and CDR2 YFSETQ. The CDR3 is CASSLRSGAYGYTF. The CDR3 region has the DNA TGCGCCAGCAGCTTGAGGTCAGGCGCTTATGGCTACACCTTC.

The rearrangement links TRBV10-1 to TRBJ2-1, with TRBD2 matching 12 bases. Germline V gene lookup returns CDR1 WNHNN and CDR2 SYGVQD (reference sequence). V gave up 3 bases and J gave up 5 bases; unmatched junction bases: 8. This CDR3 region has 17 residues. This chain's CDR3 is CASSEYLAGGPDNEQFF. The CDR3 coding sequence is TGCGCCAGCAGTGAATACCTAGCGGGAGGGCCTGACAATGAGCAGTTCTTC.

The count of this clone is one. The rearrangement uses TRBV5-1 and TRBJ2-1, with 9 bases matching TRBD1. The CDR3 is 14 residues long. CDR1 and CDR2 from the germline V gene are SGHRS and YFSETQ. With V trimmed by 3 bases and J by 4 bases, 2 bases remained unmatched. As DNA, the CDR3 is TGCGCCAGCAGCTCCGGGACAGGGTACAATGAGCAGTTCTTC. Translating it yields CASSSGTGYNEQFF. The variable domain in full, with the rest retrieved from reference TRBV5-1 and TRBJ2-1, is KAGVTQTPRYLIKTRGQQVTLSCSPISGHRSVSWYQQTPGQGLQFLFEYFSETQRNKGNFPGRFSGRQFSNSRSEMNVSTLELGDSALYLCASSSGTGYNEQFFGPGTRLTVL.

This clone was counted a few times. V and J are TRBV12-3 or TRBV12-4 and TRBJ1-2; 8 nucleotides agree with TRBD1. The CDR3 has 13 residues. J was trimmed by 8 bases and V by 7 bases; bases with no gene match: 9. In DNA form, the CDR3 reads TGTGCCAGCACACCTGACAGGGGAGGAGGCTACACCTTC. Translated: CASTPDRGGGYTF.

The chain uses TRBV9 and TRBJ1-6, with D perhaps matching TRBD1 (6 bases). The CDR3 is 16 residues long. V was clipped by 1 base and J by 6 bases, with 14 bases between them. Germline CDR1 is SGDLS and CDR2 is YYNGEE. The CDR3 DNA reads as TGTGCCAGCAGCGTAAGTGGGGGCCGGGGTAATTCACCCCTCCACTTT. Translation gives CASSVSGGRGNSPLHF.

This clone was detected a few times. This sequence joins TRBV6-1 and TRBJ2-7, with a possible D match to TRBD2 (5 bases). This CDR3 has 15 residues. Germline CDR1 and CDR2: MNHNS and SASEGT. V lost 2 bases to trimming and J lost 3 bases, with 14 bases between them. CDR3 amino acids: CASSEPGIIIYEQYF. The CDR3 DNA follows: TGTGCCAGCAGTGAACCCGGGATTATCATCTACGAGCAGTACTTC.

This clone was counted a single time. The V gene is TRBV7-2, the J gene TRBJ2-6; D perhaps matches TRBD2 (5 bases). The germline V and J ends were trimmed by 1 base and 1 base, with 11 bases remaining between them. CDR1 is SGHTA and CDR2 is FQGNSA in the germline V gene. CDR3 size: 17 residues. The CDR3 region has the DNA TGTGCCAGCAGCTTAGATGGAGGTTCTTCTGGGGCCAACGTCCTGACTTTC. It codes for CASSLDGGSSGANVLTF.

The chain links TRBV19 to TRBJ2-7; perhaps TRBD2 as D (5 bases). Germline CDR1 reads LNHDA; CDR2 reads SQIVND (reference sequence). This CDR3 comprises 15 residues. V dropped 3 bases and J dropped 0 bases, with 12 bases sitting between them. This CDR3 reads CASSIRAESSYEQYF. CDR3 coding DNA: TGTGCCAGTAGTATTAGAGCGGAGAGCTCCTACGAGCAGTACTTC. The whole variable domain, remainder taken from reference TRBV19 and TRBJ2-7, is DGGITQSPKYLFRKEGQNVTLSCEQNLNHDAMYWYRQDPGQGLRLIYYSQIVNDFQKGDIAEGYSVSREKKESFPLTVTSAQKNPTAFYLCASSIRAESSYEQYFGPGTRLTVT.

In this sample, this clone turned up once. This sequence joins TRBV5-1 and TRBJ1-1, with D maybe TRBD1 (5 bases). V was clipped by 5 bases and J by 2 bases, with 13 bases between them. The germline V gene has CDR1 SGHRS and CDR2 YFSETQ. The CDR3 is made up of 14 amino acids. The CDR3 DNA reads as TGCGCCAGCAGTTGGTGGGGGGACAACACTGAAGCTTTCTTT. The encoded protein is CASSWWGDNTEAFF. Combining the CDR3 with reference TRBV5-1 and TRBJ1-1 gives the whole variable domain KAGVTQTPRYLIKTRGQQVTLSCSPISGHRSVSWYQQTPGQGLQFLFEYFSETQRNKGNFPGRFSGRQFSNSRSEMNVSTLELGDSALYLCASSWWGDNTEAFFGQGTRLTVV.

The rearrangement links TRBV4-1 to TRBJ1-1, with 9 positions matching TRBD1. With 4 bases clipped from V and 4 bases from J, the junction kept 7 bases outside the gene matches. The CDR3 is 15 amino acids. Germline assignment: CDR1 MGHRA and CDR2 YSYEKL. This CDR3 is CASSPTQGAGTEAFF. For the CDR3, the DNA is TGCGCCAGCAGCCCAACACAGGGGGCTGGCACTGAAGCTTTCTTT.

The sample holds one count of this clone. This chain links TRBV2 with TRBJ2-1; 11 bases are a match to TRBD2. There are 18 residues in the CDR3. Trimming cost V 5 bases and J 0 bases; bases outside gene matches: 9. CDR1 and CDR2 from the germline V gene are SNHLY and FYNNEI. Here the CDR3 reads CASSIHSGTSGSYNEQFF. As DNA, the CDR3 is TGTGCCAGCAGTATACACTCCGGGACTAGCGGCTCCTACAATGAGCAGTTCTTC.

The V and J genes are TRBV5-6 and TRBJ2-7; D might be TRBD2 (6 bases). V dropped 3 bases and J dropped 1 base, with 14 bases sitting between them. Germline CDR1 reads SGHDT; CDR2 reads YYEEEE. The CDR3 sequence is 15 residues long. Written as DNA, the CDR3 is TGTGCCAGCAGCTCCCTCTTGCGGGGATCCTACGAGCAGTACTTC. It is translated as CASSSLLRGSYEQYF.

The V and J genes are TRBV7-8 and TRBJ2-7, with D perhaps TRBD2 (5 bases). This CDR3 is built from 17 residues. Germline values: CDR1 SGHVS, CDR2 FQNEAQ. Trimming cost V 3 bases and J 3 bases, with 21 bases left between them. The CDR3 nucleotides are TGTGCCAGCAGCTTTAGGGTCTCGGCTAGCCTACGCTACGAGCAGTACTTC. It encodes CASSFRVSASLRYEQYF.

The V and J genes are TRBV27 and TRBJ2-1; 9 positions match TRBD2. Germline loops: CDR1 MNHEY, CDR2 SMNVEV (reference sequence). The CDR3 runs 17 residues. J was trimmed by 3 bases and V by 5 bases; bases with no gene match: 11. In DNA form, the CDR3 reads TGTGCCAGCAGTGTTAGCGGGAGAAGCCACCTCTACAATGAGCAGTTCTTC. Residues: CASSVSGRSHLYNEQFF.

The chain couples TRBV19 to TRBJ2-2, with a possible D match to TRBD1 (6 bases). This CDR3 is built from 14 residues. The germline V and J ends were trimmed by 5 bases and 5 bases, with 12 bases remaining between them. The germline gives CDR1 LNHDA, CDR2 SQIVND (reference sequence). CDR3 region: CASSLQGETGELFF. The CDR3, as DNA: TGTGCCAGTAGTTTACAGGGAGAAACCGGGGAGCTGTTTTTT.

This chain's CDR3 is CASSQDAWTSGDTQYF. The CDR3 DNA sequence: TGTGCCAGCAGCCAAGACGCCTGGACTAGCGGTGATACGCAGTATTTT. V usage is TRBV3-1 (or the pseudogene TRBV3-2) and J usage is TRBJ2-3; 10 bases fit TRBD2. Germline V gene data show CDR1 as LGHDT and CDR2 as YNNKEL (reference sequence). The J segment lost 6 bases and the V segment lost 0 bases, leaving 6 bases of the junction unmatched. The CDR3 has 16 residues.

The V and J genes are TRBV11-3 and TRBJ2-1; 7 bases align to TRBD2. V lost 4 bases and J lost 5; bases outside the gene matches: 8. CDR1 is SGHNT, CDR2 YENEEA, per germline. This CDR3 spans 15 amino acids. The CDR3 coding sequence is TGTGCCAGCAGCTCTTGGACTAGTGGGGACAATGAGCAGTTCTTC. Translating it yields CASSSWTSGDNEQFF.

V is TRBV27 and J is TRBJ2-1; maybe TRBD2 (6 bases). The CDR3 is 16 residues long. Germline lookup yields CDR1 MNHEY and CDR2 SMNVEV (reference sequence). V lost 6 bases to trimming and J lost 0 bases, with 15 bases between them. Here the CDR3 reads CASRSTGTGSYNEQFF. CDR3 bases: TGTGCCAGCAGGTCGACCGGGACTGGCTCCTACAATGAGCAGTTCTTC.

This chain uses TRBV7-6 with TRBJ2-2, with 7 bases that match TRBD2. V dropped 5 bases and J dropped 0; count of bases not matched to a gene: 6. Per the germline V gene, CDR1 is SGHVS and CDR2 is FNYEAQ. The CDR3 totals 16 residues. The CDR3 nucleotides read TGTGCCAGCAGCCGGCGAGGGAGGGCGAACACCGGGGAGCTGTTTTTT. Its protein product is CASSRRGRANTGELFF.